These 12 T cell receptor beta chains originate from one sample sequenced in a study of CD8+ T cells in alopecia areata. cDNA reverse transcribed from extracted RNA served as the sequencing template. Clones were read by immunoSEQ multiplex PCR, and TCRdb kept only the in-frame ones, dropping some. The table shows 10,000 to 15,000 clones, with about 65% occurring only once. Treatment here: oral pan-JAK inhibitor, 5-10 mg twice daily. Individuals with alopecia areata gave both lesional scalp punch biopsies and peripheral blood for collection. The specimen comprised skin, sampled at week 4, from a patient treated with tofacitinib. The origin of the receptors is a human donor with alopecia areata.

This clone has more than one count but fewer than ten. The V gene is TRBV4-2, the J gene TRBJ2-1; D might be TRBD1 (6 bases). Deletions cut 0 bases from V and 11 bases from J, with 14 bases between. Germline loops: CDR1 LGHNA, CDR2 YNFKEQ. The CDR3 extends over 14 amino acids. This CDR3 reads CASSQDWTAVQQFF. CDR3 DNA: TGTGCCAGCAGCCAAGATTGGACAGCGGTCCAGCAGTTCTTC.

V gene TRBV7-9 combines with J gene TRBJ2-2; D is ambiguous. V was pared by 1 base and J by 3 bases, with 3 bases between. Germline assignment: CDR1 SEHNR and CDR2 FQNEAQ (reference sequence). This CDR3 region has 13 residues. The CDR3 sequence: CASSLVYTGELFF. The CDR3 DNA is TGTGCCAGCAGCTTAGTATACACCGGGGAGCTGTTTTTT.

The J gene is TRBJ1-5, the V gene TRBV7-2, with D hard to call. V lost 1 base and J 5 bases, leaving 6 bases between the germline ends. Germline V gene sequence: CDR1 SGHTA, CDR2 FQGNSA. This CDR3 comprises 13 residues. The CDR3 loop reads CASSLGMDQPQHF. The CDR3 bases are TGTGCCAGCAGCTTAGGTATGGATCAGCCCCAGCATTTT. The full variable domain, completed using reference TRBV7-2 and TRBJ1-5, is GAGVSQSPSNKVTEKGKDVELRCDPISGHTALYWYRQSLGQGLEFLIYFQGNSAPDKSGLPSDRFSAERTGGSVSTLTIQRTQQEDSAVYLCASSLGMDQPQHFGDGTRLSIL.

The V call is TRBV4-3, the J call TRBJ2-7, with TRBD2 matching 9 bases. The CDR3 loop spans 18 amino acids. The germline V gene has CDR1 LGHNA and CDR2 YSLEER. V shed 1 base and J 4 bases; nucleotides not matched to a gene: 14. DNA of the CDR3: TGCGCCAGCAGCCAAGGCCCCGGTGAGCGGGGGGCATTTTACGAGCAGTACTTC. Amino acids: CASSQGPGERGAFYEQYF.

The chain links TRBV4-2 to TRBJ2-3; D unresolved. The germline V and J ends were trimmed by 5 bases and 3 bases, with 12 bases remaining between them. Germline V gene data show CDR1 as LGHNA and CDR2 as YNFKEQ. This CDR3 contains 14 residues. The CDR3 DNA follows: TGTGCCAGCAGCTTGTCCAATTTAACAGATACGCAGTATTTT. Translation gives CASSLSNLTDTQYF.

This sequence joins TRBV7-9 and TRBJ1-5, with 9 positions matching TRBD1. The CDR3 is 17 amino acids. CDR1 and CDR2 (germline): SEHNR, FQNEAQ (reference sequence). The J segment lost 1 base and the V segment lost 5 bases, leaving 9 bases of the junction unmatched. CDR3 in DNA: TGTGCCAGCAGCCAAGTAGTGGGACAGGGAAGCAATCAGCCCCAGCATTTT. Translating it yields CASSQVVGQGSNQPQHF.

This clone was seen only a few times. The V gene is TRBV6-5, the J gene TRBJ1-5; D ambiguous. The ends were cut back, 6 bases at V and 4 bases at J, with 13 bases in the middle. This CDR3 has 14 residues. Germline lookup yields CDR1 MNHEY and CDR2 SVGAGI. This CDR3 reads CASSPQWRNQPQHF. The DNA for the CDR3 is TGTGCCAGCAGCCCACAATGGAGAAATCAGCCCCAGCATTTT.

Worth noting for this clone: Other DNA sequences in this sample translate to the same CDR3. The chain joins TRBV5-1 to TRBJ1-1; no clear D gene. Germline-derived CDR1 and CDR2 are SGHRS and YFSETQ. The V end lost 0 bases, the J end lost 1 base, and 7 bases lay between the germline ends. This CDR3 comprises 14 residues. The CDR3 nucleotides read TGCGCCAGCAGCTTGGGGACGGCGAACACTGAAGCTTTCTTT. Protein product: CASSLGTANTEAFF.

The chain links TRBV5-1 to TRBJ2-1; TRBD1 is a possible D gene (5 bases). Germline V gene data show CDR1 as SGHRS and CDR2 as YFSETQ. V dropped 0 bases and J dropped 1 base, with 8 bases sitting between them. The CDR3 covers 15 residues. The CDR3 loop reads CASSLAGKSYNEQFF. CDR3 in DNA: TGCGCCAGCAGCTTGGCAGGGAAATCCTACAATGAGCAGTTCTTC.

Worth noting for this clone: In the same sample, other DNA sequences code for this CDR3. In DNA, the CDR3 is TGTGCCAGCAGTGGAGGTTACGCAAACACCGGGGAGCTGTTTTTT. Its protein is CASSGGYANTGELFF. The rearrangement links TRBV6-1 to TRBJ2-2; D ambiguous. This CDR3 spans 15 amino acids. Germline CDR1 reads MNHNS; CDR2 reads SASEGT. V dropped 4 bases and J dropped 2 bases, with 11 bases sitting between them.

The chain recombines TRBV27 with TRBJ2-2; the D call may be TRBD1 or TRBD2 (5 bases each). Germline lookup yields CDR1 MNHEY and CDR2 SMNVEV (reference sequence). The CDR3 runs to 15 residues. The V end was cut by 3 bases, the J end by 0 bases, with 8 bases between. The CDR3 region has the DNA TGTGCCAGCAGTTTGGGGGTCACGAACACCGGGGAGCTGTTTTTT. Translation gives CASSLGVTNTGELFF.

This chain uses TRBV6-5 with TRBJ2-7; no clear D. CDR3 length equals 12 residues. The ends were cut back, 2 bases at V and 6 bases at J, with 8 bases in the middle. The germline V gene has CDR1 MNHEY and CDR2 SVGAGI. For the CDR3, the DNA is TGTGCCAGCAGTTACAGGGTCGGCGAGCAGTACTTC. Its protein product is CASSYRVGEQYF.